These 20 T cell receptor beta chains came from one sample sequenced in a study of PD-1 blockade in mismatch repair-deficient tumors. Using immunoSEQ multiplex PCR, the repertoire was profiled, and TCRdb retains in-frame clones only, with some absent. Of approximately 100,000 clones listed, over 65% are singletons. This sample comprised peripheral blood, obtained around 8 months after starting pembrolizumab. The origin of the receptors is an adult with mismatch repair-deficient cancer.

The table lists this clone with a few counts. The genes are TRBV21-1 and TRBJ1-5; TRBD1 reflects the table's D call only, with no check against the DNA. TRBV21-1 is shown as a pseudogene. There are 18 residues in the CDR3. The CDR3 here is CASSKLPDRRVSNQPQHF. DNA for the CDR3: TGTGCCAGCAGCAAACTTCCGGACAGGAGGGTTAGCAATCAGCCCCAGCATTTT.

The chain combines TRBV29-1 with TRBJ2-3, with D possibly TRBD1 on 5 matching bases. CDR1 SQVTM and CDR2 ANQGSEA come from the germline V gene. CDR3 length equals 15 residues. Deletions cut 0 bases from V and 3 bases from J, with 13 bases between. The CDR3 DNA reads as TGCAGCGTTGAAGATATGACAGCTGGGACAGATACGCAGTATTTT. It yields the protein CSVEDMTAGTDTQYF.

The chain recombines TRBV29-1 with TRBJ2-3; D remains unclear. Trimming removed 3 bases from V and 8 bases from J, with 12 bases in between. This CDR3 region has 12 residues. From germline, CDR1 is SQVTM and CDR2 ANQGSEA. In nucleotides, the CDR3 is TGCAGCGTTGATGCCACCCCGGGTACGCAGTATTTT. Protein product: CSVDATPGTQYF.

This rearrangement joins TRBV2 to TRBJ1-3; D is uncertain. The germline CDR1 and CDR2 sequences are SNHLY and FYNNEI. The V end lost 4 bases, the J end lost 0 bases, and 1 base lay between the germline ends. CDR3 size: 12 residues. The CDR3 coding sequence is TGTGCCAGCAGTGCCTCTGGAAACACCATATATTTT. This codes for CASSASGNTIYF.

The chain links TRBV5-4 to TRBJ2-3; D unclear. Trimming left V 4 bases short and J 6 bases short, with 9 bases between. The length of the CDR3 is 12 residues. Germline loops: CDR1 SGHNT, CDR2 YYREEE (reference sequence). As DNA, the CDR3 is TGTGCCAGCAGCCTGCTAGAGGATACGCAGTATTTT. The encoded protein is CASSLLEDTQYF.

The J gene is TRBJ1-4, the V gene TRBV7-9; 7 bases are shared with TRBD1. Germline V gene sequence: CDR1 SEHNR, CDR2 FQNEAQ (reference sequence). This CDR3 has 14 residues. J gave up 10 bases and V 0 bases, and 5 bases lay outside the gene matches. The CDR3 region is CASSLATGPLKLFF. In DNA, the CDR3 is TGTGCCAGCAGCTTAGCGACAGGGCCATTAAAACTGTTTTTT.

This rearrangement joins TRBV6-5 to TRBJ1-4; 11 bases align to TRBD1. J gave up 9 bases and V 4 bases, and 7 bases lay outside the gene matches. CDR1 and CDR2 (germline): MNHEY, SVGAGI. This CDR3 is 15 amino acids long. The DNA for the CDR3 is TGTGCCAGCAGTTTCTCCGGGACAGGGGGGCAAAAACTGTTTTTT. Encoded protein: CASSFSGTGGQKLFF.

The chain carries TRBV9 and TRBJ2-2; TRBD2 matches at 7 bases. Per the germline V gene, CDR1 is SGDLS and CDR2 is YYNGEE. Trimming cost V 0 bases and J 2 bases; bases outside gene matches: 7. This CDR3 has 17 residues. The CDR3 loop reads CASSVGTGGINTGELFF. DNA for the CDR3: TGTGCCAGCAGCGTAGGTACGGGAGGCATAAACACCGGGGAGCTGTTTTTT.

The gene calls are TRBV18 and TRBJ2-1; the match to TRBD2 covers 10 bases. V lost 3 bases and J lost 4; bases outside the gene matches: 3. Per germline, CDR1 KGHSH and CDR2 LQKENI. The CDR3 spans 15 residues. The CDR3 DNA sequence: TGTGCCAGCTCACCCGGACTAGCGGAATACAATGAGCAGTTCTTC. It yields the protein CASSPGLAEYNEQFF.

This chain connects TRBV6-5 to TRBJ2-7; no firm D call. V was trimmed by 2 bases and J by 4 bases, leaving 9 bases between them. Germline CDR1 and CDR2: MNHEY and SVGAGI. The CDR3 spans 13 residues. The CDR3 loop reads CASSYGSRYEQYF. CDR3 nucleotides: TGTGCCAGCAGTTACGGCAGCAGATACGAGCAGTACTTC.

The chain recombines TRBV27 with TRBJ1-1; possibly TRBD1 for D (5 bases). V was trimmed by 0 bases and J by 3 bases, leaving 8 bases between them. The CDR3 runs to 14 residues. The germline V gene encodes CDR1 MNHEY and CDR2 SMNVEV (reference sequence). This CDR3 reads CASSLSRGDTEAFF. CDR3 nucleotide sequence: TGTGCCAGCAGTTTATCGCGGGGCGACACTGAAGCTTTCTTT.

The gene calls are TRBV7-9 and TRBJ2-5; D unresolved. V was trimmed by 1 base and J by 1 base, leaving 7 bases between them. The CDR3 is 14 residues long. From germline, CDR1 is SEHNR and CDR2 FQNEAQ (reference sequence). The CDR3 DNA is TGTGCCAGCAGCTTAGTGGTTGGCCAAGAGACCCAGTACTTC. Translated, it gives CASSLVVGQETQYF. Looking up the rest from reference TRBV7-9 and TRBJ2-5 gives the full variable domain: DTGVSQNPRHKITKRGQNVTFRCDPISEHNRLYWYRQTLGQGPEFLTYFQNEAQLEKSRLLSDRFSAERPKGSFSTLEIQRTEQGDSAMYLCASSLVVGQETQYFGPGTRLLVL.

The chain has TRBV2 and TRBJ1-4; TRBD1 agrees at 8 bases. Germline CDR1 is SNHLY and CDR2 is FYNNEI. V lost 6 bases, J lost 1 base, and 4 bases stayed unmatched. The CDR3 extends over 15 amino acids. This CDR3 reads CASRGDRGTNEKLFF. CDR3 nucleotides: TGTGCCAGCAGAGGTGACAGGGGAACTAATGAAAAACTGTTTTTT.

The genes are TRBV14 and TRBJ1-6; TRBD1 is a possible D gene (5 bases). Trimming stripped 6 bases from V and 9 bases from J, with 15 bases between. The CDR3 is 14 residues long. The germline V gene encodes CDR1 SGHDN and CDR2 FVKESK. The CDR3 loop is CASSSTGKASPLHF. CDR3 nucleotide sequence: TGTGCCAGCAGTTCAACAGGAAAGGCTTCACCCCTCCACTTT. The full variable domain, with the rest looked up from reference TRBV14 and TRBJ1-6, is EAGVTQFPSHSVIEKGQTVTLRCDPISGHDNLYWYRRVMGKEIKFLLHFVKESKQDESGMPNNRFLAERTGGTYSTLKVQPAELEDSGVYFCASSSTGKASPLHFGNGTRLTVT.

J is TRBJ2-1 and V is TRBV25-1; 7 bases are shared with TRBD1. V dropped 1 base and J dropped 4; count of bases not matched to a gene: 4. Germline CDR1 reads MGHDK; CDR2 reads SYGVNS. This CDR3 has 15 residues. This CDR3 is CASSESRGLYNEQFF. For the CDR3, the DNA is TGTGCCAGCAGTGAATCGAGGGGGCTTTACAATGAGCAGTTCTTC. The full variable domain, its missing parts supplied by reference TRBV25-1 and TRBJ2-1, is EADIYQTPRYLVIGTGKKITLECSQTMGHDKMYWYQQDPGMELHLIHYSYGVNSTEKGDLSSESTVSRIRTEHFPLTLESARPSHTSQYLCASSESRGLYNEQFFGPGTRLTVL.

The J gene is TRBJ1-5, the V gene TRBV19; no clear D gene. CDR1 LNHDA and CDR2 SQIVND come from the germline V gene (reference sequence). This CDR3 is built from 15 residues. The V and J ends lost 6 bases and 5 bases respectively, with 17 bases between them. CDR3 sequence: CASSDPSLGYQPQHF. The DNA of the CDR3 is TGTGCCAGTAGCGACCCCTCCTTGGGTTATCAGCCCCAGCATTTT.

V is TRBV4-1 and J is TRBJ1-5; TRBD1 matches at 9 bases. Germline CDR1 and CDR2: MGHRA and YSYEKL. The CDR3 is made up of 16 amino acids. With V trimmed by 1 base and J by 4 bases, 5 bases remained unmatched. The CDR3 region has the DNA TGCGCCAGCAGCCAAGCGGGACAGGGATTGAATCAGCCCCAGCATTTT. Translated: CASSQAGQGLNQPQHF.

V is TRBV7-8 and J is TRBJ2-7, with TRBD2 identical over 14 bases. Germline values: CDR1 SGHVS, CDR2 FQNEAQ. V lost 1 base to trimming and J lost 4 bases; unmatched junction nucleotides: 6. The CDR3 contains 17 residues. The CDR3 DNA sequence: TGTGCCAGCAGCTTAGTCGGACTAGCGGGAGGCCCTTACGAGCAGTACTTC. It yields the protein CASSLVGLAGGPYEQYF.

This chain connects TRBV11-2 to TRBJ2-7, with TRBD2 as a possible D gene (6 bases). Germline V CDR1 and CDR2: SGHAT, FQNNGV. There are 18 residues in the CDR3. V was trimmed by 2 bases and J by 0 bases, leaving 20 bases between them. The CDR3 loop is CASSLSSEGTGSSYEQYF. The CDR3 coding sequence is TGTGCCAGCAGCTTATCTTCCGAAGGGACTGGAAGCTCCTACGAGCAGTACTTC.

This clone appeared a few times. The chain joins TRBV30 to TRBJ1-3; tentatively, D is TRBD1 (6 bases). The CDR3 is 15 amino acids. V lost 0 bases and J lost 0, with 9 bases in between. From germline, CDR1 is GTSNPN and CDR2 SVGIG (reference sequence). The CDR3 nucleotides read TGTGCCTGGAGTGTATCGGACAGCTCTGGAAACACCATATATTTT. Translation gives CAWSVSDSSGNTIYF.